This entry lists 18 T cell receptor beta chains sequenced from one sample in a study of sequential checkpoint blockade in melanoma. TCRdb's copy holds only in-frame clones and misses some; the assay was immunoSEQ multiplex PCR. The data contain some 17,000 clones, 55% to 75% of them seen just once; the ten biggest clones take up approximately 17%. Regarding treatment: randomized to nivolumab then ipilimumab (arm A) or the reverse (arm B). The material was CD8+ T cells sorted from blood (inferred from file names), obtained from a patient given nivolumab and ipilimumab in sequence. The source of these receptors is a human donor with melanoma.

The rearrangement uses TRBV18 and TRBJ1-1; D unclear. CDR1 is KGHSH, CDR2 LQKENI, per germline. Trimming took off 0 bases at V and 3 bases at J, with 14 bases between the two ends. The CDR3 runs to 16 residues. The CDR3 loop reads CASSPPGGSADTEAFF. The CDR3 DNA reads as TGTGCCAGCTCACCACCCGGAGGCTCCGCCGACACTGAAGCTTTCTTT.

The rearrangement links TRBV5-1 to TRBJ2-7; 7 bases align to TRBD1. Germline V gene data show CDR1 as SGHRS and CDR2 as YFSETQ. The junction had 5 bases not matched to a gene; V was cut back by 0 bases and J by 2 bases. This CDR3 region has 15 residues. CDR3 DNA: TGCGCCAGCAGCTTGGGCCGACAGGGTCCCTACGAGCAGTACTTC. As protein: CASSLGRQGPYEQYF.

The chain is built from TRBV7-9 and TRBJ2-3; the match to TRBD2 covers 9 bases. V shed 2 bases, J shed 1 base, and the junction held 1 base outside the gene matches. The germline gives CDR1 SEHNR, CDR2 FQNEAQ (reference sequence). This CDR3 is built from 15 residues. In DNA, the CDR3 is TGTGCCAGCAGCTTACTAGCGGGACGCACAGATACGCAGTATTTT. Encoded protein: CASSLLAGRTDTQYF.

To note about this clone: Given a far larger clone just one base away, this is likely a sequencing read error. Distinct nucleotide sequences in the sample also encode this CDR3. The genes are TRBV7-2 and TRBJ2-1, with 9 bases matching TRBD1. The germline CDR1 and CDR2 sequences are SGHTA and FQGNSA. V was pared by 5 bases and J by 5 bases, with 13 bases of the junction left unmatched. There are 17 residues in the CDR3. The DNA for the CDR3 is TGTGCCAGCAGCCAAGATAAGGGGACAGGGTGGAACAATGAGCAGTTCTTC. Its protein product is CASSQDKGTGWNNEQFF.

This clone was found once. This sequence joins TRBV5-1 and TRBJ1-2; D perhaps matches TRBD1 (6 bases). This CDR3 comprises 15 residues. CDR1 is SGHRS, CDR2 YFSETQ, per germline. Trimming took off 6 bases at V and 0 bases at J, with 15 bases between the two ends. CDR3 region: CASNPGGASNYGYTF. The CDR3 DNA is TGCGCCAGCAACCCTGGGGGGGCCTCTAACTATGGCTACACCTTC.

DNA for the CDR3: TGTGCCAGTAGTTTCTACTCTACAGGGCTCACTGAAGCTTTCTTT. It is translated as CASSFYSTGLTEAFF. This rearrangement joins TRBV19 to TRBJ1-1; D perhaps matches TRBD1 (6 bases). Germline loops: CDR1 LNHDA, CDR2 SQIVND (reference sequence). V dropped 5 bases and J dropped 4 bases, with 17 bases sitting between them. The CDR3 totals 15 residues.

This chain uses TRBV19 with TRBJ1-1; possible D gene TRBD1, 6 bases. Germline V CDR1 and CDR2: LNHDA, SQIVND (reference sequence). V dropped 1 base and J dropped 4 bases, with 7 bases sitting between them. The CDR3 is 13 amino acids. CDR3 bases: TGTGCCAGTAGTATAGTGGACAGCACTGAAGCTTTCTTT. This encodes CASSIVDSTEAFF. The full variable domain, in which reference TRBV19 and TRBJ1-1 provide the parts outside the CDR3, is DGGITQSPKYLFRKEGQNVTLSCEQNLNHDAMYWYRQDPGQGLRLIYYSQIVNDFQKGDIAEGYSVSREKKESFPLTVTSAQKNPTAFYLCASSIVDSTEAFFGQGTRLTVV.

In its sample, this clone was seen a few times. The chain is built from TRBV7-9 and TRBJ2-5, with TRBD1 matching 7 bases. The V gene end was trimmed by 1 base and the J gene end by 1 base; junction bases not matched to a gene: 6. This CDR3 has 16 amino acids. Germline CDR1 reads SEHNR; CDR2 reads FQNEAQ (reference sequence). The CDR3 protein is CASSLGVGTVQETQYF. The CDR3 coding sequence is TGTGCCAGCAGCTTAGGGGTAGGGACAGTCCAAGAGACCCAGTACTTC. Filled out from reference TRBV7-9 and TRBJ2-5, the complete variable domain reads DTGVSQNPRHKITKRGQNVTFRCDPISEHNRLYWYRQTLGQGPEFLTYFQNEAQLEKSRLLSDRFSAERPKGSFSTLEIQRTEQGDSAMYLCASSLGVGTVQETQYFGPGTRLLVL.

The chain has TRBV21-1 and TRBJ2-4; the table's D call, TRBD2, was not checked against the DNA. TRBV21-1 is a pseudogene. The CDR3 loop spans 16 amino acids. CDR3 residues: CASSTNLAGGGSIQYF. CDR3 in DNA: TGTGCCAGCAGCACGAATCTAGCGGGAGGGGGAAGCATTCAGTACTTC.

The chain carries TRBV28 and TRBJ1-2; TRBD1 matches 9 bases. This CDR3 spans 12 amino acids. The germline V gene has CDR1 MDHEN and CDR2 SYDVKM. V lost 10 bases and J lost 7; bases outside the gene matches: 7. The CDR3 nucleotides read TGTGCCACCGGGGGGACAGGGACTGGCTACACCTTC. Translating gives CATGGTGTGYTF.

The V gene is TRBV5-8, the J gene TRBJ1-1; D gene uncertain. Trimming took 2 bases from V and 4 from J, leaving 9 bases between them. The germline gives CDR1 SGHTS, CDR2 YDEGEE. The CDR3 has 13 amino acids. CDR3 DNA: TGTGCCAGCAGCTTAGGAGGTCTCACTGAAGCTTTCTTT. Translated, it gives CASSLGGLTEAFF.

The CDR3 bases are TGTGCCAGCAGTCGGGGGGGGGCAGGGGCCGAGCAGTACTTC. Its translation is CASSRGGAGAEQYF. The chain recombines TRBV9 with TRBJ2-7, with TRBD2 matching 8 bases. This CDR3 has 14 amino acids. Germline loops: CDR1 SGDLS, CDR2 YYNGEE. The junction had 10 bases not matched to a gene; V was cut back by 5 bases and J by 6 bases.

The DNA of the CDR3 is TGCGCCAGCAGCTTGGGCCCCCGAGAGAGGATTAACACTGAAGCTTTCTTT. As protein: CASSLGPRERINTEAFF. The J gene is TRBJ1-1, the V gene TRBV5-1; D gene unclear. Trimming stripped 0 bases from V and 2 bases from J, with 17 bases between. The germline CDR1 and CDR2 sequences are SGHRS and YFSETQ. This CDR3 region has 17 residues. Variable domain in full (rest from reference TRBV5-1 and TRBJ1-1): KAGVTQTPRYLIKTRGQQVTLSCSPISGHRSVSWYQQTPGQGLQFLFEYFSETQRNKGNFPGRFSGRQFSNSRSEMNVSTLELGDSALYLCASSLGPRERINTEAFFGQGTRLTVV.

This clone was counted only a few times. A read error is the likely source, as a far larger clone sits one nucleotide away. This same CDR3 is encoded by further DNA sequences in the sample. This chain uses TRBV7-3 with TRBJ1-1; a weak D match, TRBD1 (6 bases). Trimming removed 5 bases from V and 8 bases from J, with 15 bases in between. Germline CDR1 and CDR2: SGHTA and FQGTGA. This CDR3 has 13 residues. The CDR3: CASSQDRGAEAFF. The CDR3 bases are TGTGCCAGCAGCCAAGATCGGGGGGCCGAAGCTTTCTTT.

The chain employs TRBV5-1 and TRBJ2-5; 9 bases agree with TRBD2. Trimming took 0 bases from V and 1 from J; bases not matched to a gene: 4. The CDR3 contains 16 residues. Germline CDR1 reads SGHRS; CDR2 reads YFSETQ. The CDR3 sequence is CASSLEASGTQETQYF. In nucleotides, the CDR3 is TGCGCCAGCAGCTTGGAGGCTAGCGGGACCCAAGAGACCCAGTACTTC.

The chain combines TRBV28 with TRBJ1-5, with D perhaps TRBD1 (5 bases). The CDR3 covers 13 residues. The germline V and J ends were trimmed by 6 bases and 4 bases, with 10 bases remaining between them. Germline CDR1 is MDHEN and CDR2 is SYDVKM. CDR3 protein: CASRPGGNQPQHF. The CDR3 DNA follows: TGTGCCAGCAGACCCGGGGGGAATCAGCCCCAGCATTTT.

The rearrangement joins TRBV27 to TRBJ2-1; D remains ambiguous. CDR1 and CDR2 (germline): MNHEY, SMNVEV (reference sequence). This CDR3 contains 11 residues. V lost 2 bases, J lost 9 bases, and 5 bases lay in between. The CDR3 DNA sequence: TGTGCCAGCAGTTTAGGCCCTGAGCAGTTCTTC. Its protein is CASSLGPEQFF.

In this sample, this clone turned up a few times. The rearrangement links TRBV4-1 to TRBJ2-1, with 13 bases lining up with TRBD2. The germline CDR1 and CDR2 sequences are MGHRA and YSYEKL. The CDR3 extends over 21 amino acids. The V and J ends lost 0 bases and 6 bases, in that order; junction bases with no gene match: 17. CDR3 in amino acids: CASSQEKLPGTSGKTGNEQFF. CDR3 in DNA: TGCGCCAGCAGCCAAGAAAAATTGCCCGGGACTAGCGGGAAAACGGGCAATGAGCAGTTCTTC.